The rows below give T cell receptor beta chains drawn from one sample of a study of shared clonotypes between healthy human individuals. The method was immunoSEQ multiplex PCR; TCRdb's version includes in-frame clones alone and lacks a portion of them. The table records roughly 1,500,000 clones, 95% to 99% of them present only once. Specimen: naive CD4+ T cells sorted from blood. These receptor sequences come from a man aged 30-40 years in good health. CDR3s include the opening cysteine and the closing phenylalanine or tryptophan. Each record gives: V gene, J gene, CDR3 length, clone size, D gene, CDR3 DNA, CDR3 protein. D genes are given only for firm matches. Rows may omit the clone size; those that give it use once, few, many or a size class.

>TRBV2|TRBJ2-7|12|.|.
TGTGCCAGCAGTCGGGACTCCGACGAGCAGTACTTC
CASSRDSDEQYF
>TRBV5-1|TRBJ2-2|13|.|.
TGCGCCAGCAGCCCCGAGTGGGGCGGGGAGCTGTTTTTT
CASSPEWGGELFF
>TRBV19|TRBJ2-6|13|once|.
TGTGCCAGTAGTATCTCTGGGGCCAACGTCCTGACTTTC
CASSISGANVLTF
>TRBV7-3|TRBJ2-2|13|.|.
TGTGCCAGCACCCATACACCCAGGGGGGAGCTGTTTTTT
CASTHTPRGELFF
>TRBV30|TRBJ2-7|15|.|.
TGTGCCTGGAGTGTACCGGGGACTCGAAGCTACGAGCAGTACTTC
CAWSVPGTRSYEQYF
>TRBV28|TRBJ1-5|15|.|.
TGTGCCAGCAGTCCGGGGGAGGGAATGAATCAGCCCCAGCATTTT
CASSPGEGMNQPQHF
>TRBV6-5|TRBJ1-1|13|once|.
TGTGCCAGCAGCCAACGACAGGTGGCTGAAGCTTTCTTT
CASSQRQVAEAFF
>TRBV29-1|TRBJ2-1|15|.|.
TGCAGCCCTCATTCCTTCCGGGACACAAATAAAGGGCAGTTCTTC
CSPHSFRDTNKGQFF
>TRBV5-8|TRBJ2-7|15|once|TRBD2
TGTGCCAGCAGCGAGGGACTAGCGGGAGCCTACGAGCAGTACTTC
CASSEGLAGAYEQYF
>TRBV15|TRBJ1-5|12|.|.
TGTGCCACCAGCCCCAGCAATCAGCCCCAGCATTTT
CATSPSNQPQHF
>TRBV6-1|TRBJ1-2|17|.|.
TGTGCCAGCAGTGGGATGCGCGGACCAACAGGATTACATGGCTACACCTTC
CASSGMRGPTGLHGYTF
>TRBV28|TRBJ2-7|15|.|TRBD2
TGTGCCAGCAGTCTCCAGACTAGCGGGAAGTACGAGCAGTACTTC
CASSLQTSGKYEQYF
>TRBV5-1|TRBJ1-2|15|.|.
TGCGCCAGCAGCTTCGACGCACGGCAGGGAGGGGGCTACACCTTC
CASSFDARQGGGYTF
>TRBV7-6|TRBJ2-3|15|once|.
TGTGCCAGCAGCTCTACAGGGTCCTTCGGAGATACGCAGTATTTT
CASSSTGSFGDTQYF
>TRBV28|TRBJ2-7|14|.|.
TGTGCCAGCAGAGAGAGACTATCTACCTACGAGCAGTACTTC
CASRERLSTYEQYF
>TRBV6-1|TRBJ1-2|14|.|.
TGTGCCAGCAGTGAAGCCGGGGGTGACTATGGCTACACCTTC
CASSEAGGDYGYTF
>TRBV9|TRBJ1-3|16|.|.
TGTGCCAGCAGCGTATATGACAGATCCTCTGGAAACACCATATATTTT
CASSVYDRSSGNTIYF
>TRBV7-6|TRBJ2-2|13|.|.
TGTGCCAGCAGCCCCCTCGGCACCGGGGAGCTGTTTTTT
CASSPLGTGELFF
>TRBV18|TRBJ1-2|15|once|.
TGTGCCAGCTCACCACCTGGGACCCAATTCTATGGCTACACCTTC
CASSPPGTQFYGYTF
>TRBV5-1|TRBJ2-6|15|.|.
TGCGCCAGCAGCCATGGGGGCTCTGGGGCCAACGTCCTGACTTTC
CASSHGGSGANVLTF
>TRBV5-1|TRBJ2-5|17|.|TRBD1
TGCGCCAGCAGCTGGGTCACCGGGGACAGAGCTCTGGAGACCCAGTACTTC
CASSWVTGDRALETQYF
>TRBV19|TRBJ2-7|14|.|.
TGTGCCAGTAGTCTGGTGGGCGGCACGTACGAGCAGTACTTC
CASSLVGGTYEQYF
>TRBV19|TRBJ1-2|14|.|.
TGTGCCAGTAGTCCGGGAGCCCACTCGAGTGGCTACACCTTC
CASSPGAHSSGYTF
>TRBV2|TRBJ2-7|15|.|.
TGTGCCAGCAGTGTGACTAAGATCGGGGCCTACGAGCAGTACTTC
CASSVTKIGAYEQYF
>TRBV6-6|TRBJ2-3|13|.|.
TGTGCCAGCAGTTACTCACGGCCAGATACGCAGTATTTT
CASSYSRPDTQYF
>TRBV12-5|TRBJ1-5|13|.|.
TGTGCTAGTGCGTCTGACGGGTATCAGCCCCAGCATTTT
CASASDGYQPQHF
>TRBV2|TRBJ1-2|15|.|.
TGTGCCAGCCTGAGGGACGTCAGTGTTGGCTATGGCTACACCTTC
CASLRDVSVGYGYTF